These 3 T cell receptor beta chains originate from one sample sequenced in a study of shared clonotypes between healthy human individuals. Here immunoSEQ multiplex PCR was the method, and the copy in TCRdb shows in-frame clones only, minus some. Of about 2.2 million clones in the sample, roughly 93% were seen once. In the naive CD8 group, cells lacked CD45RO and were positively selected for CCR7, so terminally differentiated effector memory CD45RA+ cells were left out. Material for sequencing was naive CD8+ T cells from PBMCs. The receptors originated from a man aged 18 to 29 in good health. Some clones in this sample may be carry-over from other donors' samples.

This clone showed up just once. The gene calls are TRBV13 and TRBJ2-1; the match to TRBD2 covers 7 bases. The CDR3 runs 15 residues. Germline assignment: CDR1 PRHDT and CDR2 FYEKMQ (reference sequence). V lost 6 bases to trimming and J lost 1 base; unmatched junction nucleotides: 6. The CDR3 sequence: CASRVRGGSYNEQFF. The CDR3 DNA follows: TGTGCCAGCAGAGTACGCGGGGGATCCTACAATGAGCAGTTCTTC.

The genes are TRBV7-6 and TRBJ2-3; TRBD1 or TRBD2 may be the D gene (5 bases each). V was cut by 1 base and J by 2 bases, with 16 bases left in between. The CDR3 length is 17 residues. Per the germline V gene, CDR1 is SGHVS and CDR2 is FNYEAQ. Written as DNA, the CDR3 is TGTGCCAGCAGCTTAGTCCCCAGAGGGGCTATCACAGATACGCAGTATTTT. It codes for CASSLVPRGAITDTQYF.

CDR3 nucleotides: TGCGCCAGCAACTTAGCCATAATCAGGGGAGTGGGGGACTATGGCTACACCTTC. Its protein is CASNLAIIRGVGDYGYTF. V is TRBV10-1 and J is TRBJ1-2; D possibly corresponds to TRBD1 (6 bases). V lost 7 bases and J 3 bases, leaving 27 bases between the germline ends. The CDR3 runs to 18 residues. CDR1 and CDR2 (germline): WNHNN, SYGVQD (reference sequence).